The clone carrying this TCR beta chain was counted at least ten times. What it recognizes is unknown. The entry originates in a study of T-cell memory formation after mild COVID-19. General study points: Pre-infection memory already had some responding clones, implying cross-reactive memory joined. Clonal second-wave expansions that peaked on day 37 had unconfirmed SARS-CoV-2 specificity. CD4+ contracting clones were mainly CM and EM; CD8+ ones, EMRA.

Germline V gene data show CDR1 as SGHRS and CDR2 as YFSETQ. The CDR3 sequence is 13 residues long. V was clipped by 5 bases and J by 4 bases; unmatched bases: 6. Sample barcodes and UMIs were carried by the TCR alpha and TCR beta cDNA libraries that 5'RACE generated with constant-segment primers. TCRdb redid the calling of the 5' RACE reads with MiXCR, one entry per CDR3 protein. The data hold 220,000 or so distinct CDR3 sequences, with over 7.5% observed a single time. The V and J genes are TRBV5-1 and TRBJ2-7; 7 positions agree with TRBD1. The source material was PBMCs or a T cell subset sorted from them (not recorded which). The TCR was taken from a man aged 18 to 29 who had mild COVID-19 (a few samples of this study predate the infection). Cell type and time point are not known. The CDR3 DNA reads TGCGCCAGCAGTCTAGGGGGCGGGTACGAGCAGTACTTC. It is translated as CASSLGGGYEQYF.